This is a list of T cell receptor beta chains from one sample in a study of T cells after somatic rescue of genetic block. Generated by immunoSEQ multiplex PCR, the TCRdb table keeps only in-frame clones and is missing some. The repertoire has some 90,000 clones, around 89% of them found once; the top ten carry 1.6%. Sequencing was done on a sample of peripheral blood mononuclear cells (PBMCs). These receptor sequences come from a woman aged 18-29 years. CDR3s leave out the opening cysteine and the closing phenylalanine or tryptophan. The order of the fields is V gene, J gene, D gene, CDR3 protein. A D gene is named only where the DNA matches it firmly.

V gene: TRBV9
J gene: TRBJ2-7
D gene: -
CDR3 protein: ASSVGGRAYSYEQY

V gene: TRBV11-2
J gene: TRBJ2-7
D gene: TRBD1
CDR3 protein: ASSHGQGWDEQY

V gene: TRBV28
J gene: TRBJ2-4
D gene: TRBD2
CDR3 protein: ASRPSGRTGKNIQY

V gene: TRBV5-1
J gene: TRBJ2-1
D gene: -
CDR3 protein: ASSLAWGTRSYNEQF

V gene: TRBV29-1
J gene: TRBJ2-1
D gene: TRBD1
CDR3 protein: SVVRGAARGLYNEQF

V gene: TRBV5-5
J gene: TRBJ2-1
D gene: -
CDR3 protein: ASFGEVSSYNEQF

V gene: TRBV5-1
J gene: TRBJ1-1
D gene: -
CDR3 protein: ASSWGDGENTEAF

V gene: TRBV6-4
J gene: TRBJ2-3
D gene: -
CDR3 protein: ASRKGWADTQY

V gene: TRBV6-1
J gene: TRBJ2-1
D gene: -
CDR3 protein: ASSEVGGNSYNEQF

V gene: TRBV2
J gene: TRBJ1-1
D gene: -
CDR3 protein: ASSEAGSGGTNTEAF

V gene: TRBV15
J gene: TRBJ2-7
D gene: -
CDR3 protein: ATGRSYEQY

V gene: TRBV19
J gene: TRBJ2-7
D gene: TRBD2
CDR3 protein: ASSILPGGEYEQY

V gene: TRBV28
J gene: TRBJ2-2
D gene: TRBD1
CDR3 protein: ASSITGGLSGELF

V gene: TRBV6-1
J gene: TRBJ2-2
D gene: -
CDR3 protein: ASRARSANTGELF

V gene: TRBV4-2
J gene: TRBJ1-2
D gene: -
CDR3 protein: ASSPIQDYGYT

V gene: TRBV6-1
J gene: TRBJ1-3
D gene: -
CDR3 protein: ASSKGPGNTIY

V gene: TRBV11-2
J gene: TRBJ1-2
D gene: -
CDR3 protein: ASSLDARSSYT

V gene: TRBV27
J gene: TRBJ2-7
D gene: -
CDR3 protein: ASSFSDRMTYEQY

V gene: TRBV28
J gene: TRBJ2-6
D gene: TRBD2
CDR3 protein: ASSRETSGSGANVLT

V gene: TRBV5-1
J gene: TRBJ2-1
D gene: TRBD2
CDR3 protein: ASSSTAPRAGGNEQF

V gene: TRBV19
J gene: TRBJ1-5
D gene: -
CDR3 protein: ASRAGGANQPQH

V gene: TRBV27
J gene: TRBJ2-1
D gene: TRBD2
CDR3 protein: ASRGLAVYNEQF

V gene: TRBV5-6
J gene: TRBJ1-1
D gene: -
CDR3 protein: ASSSIGAPGMNTEAF

V gene: TRBV28
J gene: TRBJ1-2
D gene: -
CDR3 protein: ASSPPGHLNYGYT

V gene: TRBV28
J gene: TRBJ2-7
D gene: -
CDR3 protein: ASRDLGPGEQY

V gene: TRBV28
J gene: TRBJ1-2
D gene: TRBD1
CDR3 protein: ASSSGTGPIYGYT